These T cell receptor beta chains were read from a single sample in a study of OX40 agonist ivuxolimab in advanced cancers. The assay was immunoSEQ multiplex PCR, and TCRdb's table has in-frame clones only and misses some. The sample lists about 36,000 clones, approximately 80% occurring once. The sequenced sample was CD4+ or CD8+ T cells sorted from blood, obtained in a trial of the OX40 agonist ivuxolimab. The receptors were sampled from an adult with an advanced solid tumor such as melanoma, head and neck, liver or kidney cancer. Each CDR3 is given with its conserved first and last residue. D genes are given only for firm matches. Expanded clones are given a class, and other clones once, few, many or no size at all.

d_gene	abundance	j_gene	v_gene	CDR3aa	CDR3nt
.	.	TRBJ1-2	TRBV5-4	CASSLDNYGYTF	TGTGCCAGCAGCTTGGATAACTATGGCTACACCTTC
.	.	TRBJ1-5	TRBV30	CAWSRGSNQPQHF	TGTGCCTGGAGTAGGGGTAGCAATCAGCCCCAGCATTTT
.	.	TRBJ1-2	TRBV15	CATSRDFNGYTF	TGTGCCACCAGCAGAGATTTCAATGGCTACACCTTC
TRBD2	.	TRBJ2-7	TRBV28	CASSPPGGTYEQYF	TGTGCCAGCAGTCCCCCGGGGGGGACCTACGAGCAGTACTTC
.	.	TRBJ2-7	TRBV27	CASSRRWGEGDYEQYF	TGTGCCAGCAGCCGACGGTGGGGGGAGGGGGACTACGAGCAGTACTTC
.	.	TRBJ2-1	TRBV5-1	CASSLGGRAAYNEQFF	TGCGCCAGCAGCTTGGGTGGACGGGCGGCCTACAATGAGCAGTTCTTC
.	.	TRBJ2-3	TRBV7-3	CASSFAGGGAQYF	TGTGCCAGCAGCTTCGCCGGGGGTGGTGCGCAGTATTTT
TRBD1	.	TRBJ1-4	TRBV6-9	CASSYEPRDRGDEKLFF	TGTGCCAGCAGTTATGAACCCCGGGACAGGGGGGATGAAAAACTGTTTTTT
.	.	TRBJ2-7	TRBV29-1	CSVEQQGQGVQYF	TGCAGCGTTGAACAGCAGGGGCAAGGTGTGCAGTACTTC
TRBD2	.	TRBJ2-5	TRBV7-6	CASSGTSGSRRETQYF	TGTGCCAGCAGCGGGACTAGCGGGAGTCGCCGGGAGACCCAGTACTTC
.	medium-sized	TRBJ2-7	TRBV7-2	CASSLEQGVYEQYF	TGTGCCAGCAGCTTGGAACAGGGTGTTTACGAGCAGTACTTC
.	.	TRBJ2-1	TRBV21-1	CASSRALLWNSYNEQFF	TGTGCCAGCAGCAGGGCCCTTCTTTGGAATTCCTACAATGAGCAGTTCTTC
.	.	TRBJ2-1	TRBV9	CASSVGLATFNEQFF	TGTGCCAGCAGCGTAGGACTTGCTACCTTCAATGAGCAGTTCTTC
.	once	TRBJ1-1	TRBV7-3	CASSPGQLNTEAFF	TGTGCCAGCAGCCCCGGACAGTTGAACACTGAAGCTTTCTTT
TRBD1	.	TRBJ1-6	TRBV27	CASSLGTGRNSPLHF	TGTGCCAGCAGTTTGGGGACAGGGAGGAATTCACCCCTCCACTTT
TRBD1	.	TRBJ1-1	TRBV10-3	CAIRSDRGTEAFF	TGTGCCATCAGGTCGGACAGGGGGACTGAAGCTTTCTTT
TRBD1	once	TRBJ2-7	TRBV5-1	CASRGQGSSYEQYF	TGCGCCAGCAGGGGACAGGGTAGCTCCTACGAGCAGTACTTC
.	.	TRBJ2-7	TRBV28	CASGTLYEQYF	TGTGCCAGCGGTACTCTTTACGAGCAGTACTTC
TRBD2	once	TRBJ2-3	TRBV5-1	CASSSGLAGSTDTQYF	TGCGCCAGCAGCTCTGGACTAGCGGGAAGCACAGATACGCAGTATTTT
TRBD1	.	TRBJ2-7	TRBV5-6	CASSLTGESYEQYF	TGTGCCAGCAGCCTGACAGGGGAATCCTACGAGCAGTACTTC
TRBD2	.	TRBJ2-4	TRBV27	CASSSPGLIQYF	TGTGCCAGCAGTTCTCCGGGACTAATTCAGTACTTC
TRBD1	.	TRBJ1-2	TRBV25-1	CASSEGTGGLYGYTF	TGTGCCAGCAGTGAAGGAACAGGGGGACTCTATGGCTACACCTTC
TRBD2	.	TRBJ2-5	TRBV28	CASSLTGLAEETQYF	TGTGCCAGCAGTCTGACGGGACTAGCGGAAGAGACCCAGTACTTC
.	.	TRBJ1-5	TRBV7-9	CASSRGNQPQHF	TGTGCCAGCTCCAGGGGAAATCAGCCCCAGCATTTT
TRBD1	.	TRBJ1-4	TRBV29-1	CSARTGQGAEKLFF	TGCAGCGCCAGAACAGGACAGGGGGCGGAAAAACTGTTTTTT
TRBD2	.	TRBJ2-5	TRBV5-1	CASSLGRSGRGETQYF	TGCGCCAGCAGCTTGGGTCGGAGCGGGAGGGGCGAGACCCAGTACTTC
.	.	TRBJ2-5	TRBV5-4	CASSALGTGKETQYF	TGTGCCAGCAGCGCCCTGGGGACTGGAAAAGAGACCCAGTACTTC
.	few	TRBJ1-2	TRBV28	CASTLALSNYGYTF	TGTGCCAGCACCCTGGCCCTAAGTAACTATGGCTACACCTTC
.	.	TRBJ2-2	TRBV28	CASSLYGGEGPGELFF	TGTGCCAGCAGTTTATATGGGGGAGAGGGGCCCGGGGAGCTGTTTTTT
TRBD1	.	TRBJ1-2	TRBV18	CASSPTGVYGYTF	TGTGCCAGCTCCCCGACAGGGGTGTATGGCTACACCTTC
TRBD1	.	TRBJ2-3	TRBV4-1	CASSPFMRTGSTDTQYF	TGCGCCAGCAGCCCCTTCATGCGGACAGGGAGCACAGATACGCAGTATTTT
.	.	TRBJ1-5	TRBV6-1	CASSRQPQHF	TGTGCCAGCAGCCGGCAGCCCCAGCATTTT
TRBD2	.	TRBJ2-5	TRBV4-1	CASSQLRGRSGETQYF	TGCGCCAGCAGCCAACTCCGCGGGAGAAGTGGAGAGACCCAGTACTTC
.	.	TRBJ2-3	TRBV30	CAWSTSRADTQYF	TGTGCCTGGAGCACGTCACGGGCAGATACGCAGTATTTT
.	once	TRBJ2-1	TRBV7-9	CASSTDRLTSNEQFF	TGTGCCAGCAGCACGGACAGACTAACTTCAAATGAGCAGTTCTTC
.	medium-sized	TRBJ2-3	TRBV6-1	CASWGASTDTQYF	TGTGCCAGCTGGGGAGCAAGCACAGATACGCAGTATTTT
.	.	TRBJ2-1	TRBV18	CASSPSLDNEQFF	TGTGCCAGCTCACCGAGCCTAGACAATGAGCAGTTCTTC
.	.	TRBJ2-1	TRBV28	CASTMGRYNEQFF	TGTGCCAGCACTATGGGCCGCTACAATGAGCAGTTCTTC
.	.	TRBJ1-2	TRBV29-1	CSVEGSMGANYGYTF	TGCAGCGTTGAGGGCAGTATGGGGGCTAACTATGGCTACACCTTC
.	.	TRBJ2-5	TRBV5-6	CASSLDLGETQYF	TGTGCCAGCAGCTTGGATCTAGGAGAGACCCAGTACTTC
.	.	TRBJ2-2	TRBV5-1	CASSPTQRANTGELFF	TGCGCCAGCAGCCCCACACAGCGTGCGAACACCGGGGAGCTGTTTTTT
.	.	TRBJ2-7	TRBV10-1	CASSEKGPYEQYF	TGCGCCAGCAGTGAGAAGGGTCCCTACGAGCAGTACTTC
.	few	TRBJ2-5	TRBV19	CASTGFRGKEETQYF	TGTGCCAGTACCGGCTTTAGGGGGAAAGAAGAGACCCAGTACTTC
.	few	TRBJ1-6	TRBV2	CASSADRRNSPLHF	TGTGCCAGCAGTGCAGACAGACGAAATTCACCCCTCCACTTT
TRBD1	.	TRBJ1-2	TRBV27	CASSPQGNGYGYTF	TGTGCCAGCAGCCCACAGGGGAACGGCTATGGCTACACCTTC
TRBD1	.	TRBJ1-6	TRBV5-5	CASSLGDRGYNSPLHF	TGTGCCAGCAGCTTGGGAGACAGGGGTTATAATTCACCCCTCCACTTT
.	few	TRBJ1-1	TRBV5-6	CASSLVGARNTEAFF	TGTGCCAGCAGCTTGGTGGGGGCCAGGAACACTGAAGCTTTCTTT
TRBD1	.	TRBJ2-1	TRBV30	CARQGVSYNEQFF	TGTGCCCGACAGGGAGTTTCCTACAATGAGCAGTTCTTC
TRBD2	.	TRBJ2-3	TRBV18	CASSPGAGVTDTQYF	TGTGCCAGCTCACCAGGGGCGGGAGTCACAGATACGCAGTATTTT
.	.	TRBJ1-2	TRBV5-1	CASSLWWDKDGYTF	TGCGCCAGCAGCTTGTGGTGGGACAAGGATGGCTACACCTTC
.	.	TRBJ2-7	TRBV5-1	CASSLSLGILSYEQYF	TGCGCCAGCAGCTTGAGTCTTGGAATCCTCTCCTACGAGCAGTACTTC
.	few	TRBJ1-4	TRBV6-1	CASRFGPNNEKLFF	TGTGCCAGCAGATTTGGACCTAATAATGAAAAACTGTTTTTT
.	.	TRBJ2-4	TRBV19	CASRGEGRGVF	TGTGCCAGTAGAGGTGAGGGCAGAGGGGTCTTC
TRBD2	.	TRBJ2-1	TRBV30	CAWSVSGGSGDEQFF	TGTGCCTGGAGTGTATCTGGCGGGAGTGGGGATGAGCAGTTCTTC
.	.	TRBJ2-7	TRBV28	CASSSLASEQYF	TGTGCCAGCAGTTCGCTAGCGAGTGAGCAGTACTTC
.	.	TRBJ2-1	TRBV10-3	CAIAAGDEQFF	TGTGCCATCGCGGCTGGGGATGAGCAGTTCTTC
.	.	TRBJ1-2	TRBV6-1	CASSEAGYGYTF	TGTGCCAGCAGTGAGGCGGGCTATGGCTACACCTTC